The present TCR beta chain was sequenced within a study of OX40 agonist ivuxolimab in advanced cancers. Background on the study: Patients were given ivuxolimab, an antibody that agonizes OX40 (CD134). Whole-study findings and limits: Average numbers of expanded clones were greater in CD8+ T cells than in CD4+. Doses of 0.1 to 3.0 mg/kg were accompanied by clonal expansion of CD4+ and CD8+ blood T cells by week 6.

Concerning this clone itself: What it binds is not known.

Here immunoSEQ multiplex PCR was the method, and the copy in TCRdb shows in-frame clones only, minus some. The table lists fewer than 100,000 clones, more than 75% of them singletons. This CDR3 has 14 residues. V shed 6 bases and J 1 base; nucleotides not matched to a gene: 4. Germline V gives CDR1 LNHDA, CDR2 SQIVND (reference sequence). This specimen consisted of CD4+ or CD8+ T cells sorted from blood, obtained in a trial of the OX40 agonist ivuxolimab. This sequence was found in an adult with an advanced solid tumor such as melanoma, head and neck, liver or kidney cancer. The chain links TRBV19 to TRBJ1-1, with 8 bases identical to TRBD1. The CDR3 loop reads CASSTDRENTEAFF. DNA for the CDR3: TGTGCCAGTAGCACGGACAGGGAGAACACTGAAGCTTTCTTT. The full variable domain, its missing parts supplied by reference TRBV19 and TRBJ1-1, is DGGITQSPKYLFRKEGQNVTLSCEQNLNHDAMYWYRQDPGQGLRLIYYSQIVNDFQKGDIAEGYSVSREKKESFPLTVTSAQKNPTAFYLCASSTDRENTEAFFGQGTRLTVV.